The T cell receptor (beta chain) under discussion was sequenced for a study of control samples from healthy donors and cancer patients. Assay: immunoSEQ multiplex PCR; the TCRdb copy retains only in-frame clones and omits some. In the table there are more than 110,000 clones, roughly 92% of which are singletons. The CDR3 has 15 amino acids. Germline loops: CDR1 MGHRA, CDR2 YSYEKL. Germline trimming cut 4 bases from V and 5 bases from J; bases unmatched to any gene: 8. The sequencing input was blood. The V and J genes are TRBV4-1 and TRBJ2-3; TRBD2 matches at 8 bases. The sequence was collected from a man aged 25-40 years in good health. CDR3 DNA sequence: TGCGCCAGCAGCCCTCCCGGACTAGCAGGAGATACGCAGTATTTT. As protein: CASSPPGLAGDTQYF.